Shown below are 18 T cell receptor beta chains from a single sample sequenced in a study of blood T cell repertoires in COVID-19. Produced via immunoSEQ multiplex PCR; TCRdb's table is partial and in-frame only. The profile shows around 230,000 clones, 70% to 90% of them singletons. The source material was peripheral blood. These receptors originate from a man between 35 and 55 years old with acute or convalescent COVID-19.

V is TRBV4-1 and J is TRBJ2-3; TRBD1 agrees at 7 bases. CDR1 and CDR2 from the germline V gene are MGHRA and YSYEKL. After removal of 5 bases from V and 0 bases from J, the junction contained 11 bases not matched to a gene. This CDR3 has 17 amino acids. The DNA of the CDR3 is TGCGCCAGCAGCACGGCTACAGGGGTTGCTAGCACAGATACGCAGTATTTT. Translation: CASSTATGVASTDTQYF.

CDR3 DNA: TGTGCCAGCAGCCCCGAGGGCCCTATGGACGAGCAGTACTTC. Protein product: CASSPEGPMDEQYF. The chain carries TRBV3-1 (or the pseudogene TRBV3-2) and TRBJ2-7; weak D call: TRBD2 (5 bases). The ends were cut back, 4 bases at V and 5 bases at J, with 15 bases in the middle. CDR1 is LGHDT and CDR2 is YNNKEL in the germline V gene (reference sequence). This CDR3 is built from 14 residues.

CDR3 residues: CASSLGGPEQYF. As DNA, the CDR3 is TGTGCCAGCAGCTTGGGAGGCCCCGAGCAGTACTTC. The V call is TRBV5-6, the J call TRBJ2-7; D uncertain. The V end lost 0 bases, the J end lost 6 bases, and 7 bases lay between the germline ends. Germline CDR1 reads SGHDT; CDR2 reads YYEEEE. The CDR3 sequence is 12 residues long.

The V and J genes are TRBV7-9 and TRBJ1-6; perhaps TRBD1 as D (6 bases). The length of the CDR3 is 14 residues. V dropped 5 bases and J dropped 7 bases, with 12 bases sitting between them. Germline lookup yields CDR1 SEHNR and CDR2 FQNEAQ (reference sequence). The CDR3 is CASSPRGGNSPLHF. As DNA, the CDR3 is TGTGCCAGCAGCCCCAGGGGCGGAAATTCACCCCTCCACTTT.

Comments on this clone: It is unclear where the CDR3 begins or ends on the DNA, so no DNA is shown, and the CDR3 is as TCRdb lists it. The gene calls are TRBV7-9 and TRBJ2-7; whether TRBD1, the table's D call, matches the DNA was not checked. Termini included, the CDR3 measures 17 amino acids. The V gene's germline CDR1 is SEHNR and CDR2 FQNEAQ (reference sequence). CDR3 protein: CASSLVGSLDNSYEQYF.

The chain is built from TRBV24-1 and TRBJ2-2, with D perhaps matching TRBD1 (7 bases). CDR1 is KGHDR, CDR2 SFDVKD, per germline. V lost 5 bases and J 8 bases, leaving 11 bases between the germline ends. CDR3 length equals 13 residues. In DNA, the CDR3 is TGTGCCACCAGTGGACAGGGAGGTGGGGAGCTGTTTTTT. The encoded protein is CATSGQGGGELFF.

The chain employs TRBV4-3 and TRBJ2-2; the match to TRBD1 covers 9 bases. V lost 4 bases, J lost 4 bases, and 1 base stayed unmatched. Germline CDR1 LGHNA, CDR2 YSLEER. The CDR3 contains 14 residues. The CDR3 coding sequence is TGCGCCAGCAGCCGGGACAGGGTCACCGGGGAGCTGTTTTTT. This encodes CASSRDRVTGELFF.

V gene TRBV28 combines with J gene TRBJ2-7; 10 nucleotides match TRBD2. The germline CDR1 and CDR2 sequences are MDHEN and SYDVKM. The CDR3 covers 17 residues. V shed 2 bases, J shed 0 bases, and the junction held 7 bases outside the gene matches. The CDR3 sequence is CASSLSLASGSSYEQYF. In DNA form, the CDR3 reads TGTGCCAGCAGTTTAAGTCTGGCTAGCGGGAGCTCCTACGAGCAGTACTTC.

Concerning this clone itself: The same CDR3 arises from other DNA sequences in this sample as well. The J gene is TRBJ1-5, the V gene TRBV3-1 (or the pseudogene TRBV3-2), with unresolved D. V was trimmed by 1 base and J by 2 bases, leaving 6 bases between them. The CDR3 runs to 14 residues. Germline V gives CDR1 LGHDT, CDR2 YNNKEL (reference sequence). CDR3 sequence: CASSQAGGNQPQHF. The DNA for the CDR3 is TGTGCCAGCAGCCAAGCGGGTGGCAATCAGCCCCAGCATTTT.

The chain is built from TRBV5-1 and TRBJ2-7; possible D gene TRBD1, 7 bases. This CDR3 has 15 residues. Trimming took off 4 bases at V and 7 bases at J, with 21 bases between the two ends. Per the germline V gene, CDR1 is SGHRS and CDR2 is YFSETQ. The CDR3 DNA sequence: TGCGCCAGCAGCGGCGGGACAGACGCACTGGTGGAGCAGTACTTC. Protein sequence: CASSGGTDALVEQYF.

The chain uses TRBV24-1 and TRBJ2-2; 10 nucleotides line up with TRBD1. The CDR3 extends over 17 amino acids. CDR1 KGHDR and CDR2 SFDVKD come from the germline V gene. The ends lost 3 bases at V and 2 bases at J; junction bases unmatched: 5. CDR3 sequence reads: CATSDGTGVFNTGELFF. Here the CDR3 DNA reads TGTGCCACCAGTGATGGGACAGGGGTTTTTAACACCGGGGAGCTGTTTTTT.

This clone occurred a few times. The chain joins TRBV3-1 (or the pseudogene TRBV3-2) to TRBJ2-5, with D hard to call. The CDR3 loop spans 14 amino acids. The germline gives CDR1 LGHDT, CDR2 YNNKEL (reference sequence). V dropped 3 bases and J dropped 5 bases, with 13 bases sitting between them. For the CDR3, the DNA is TGTGCCAGCAGCCACGCGACGGCGGCGGAGACCCAGTACTTC. Translating gives CASSHATAAETQYF.

The chain uses TRBV2 and TRBJ1-6, with TRBD1 matching 11 bases. The V gene end was trimmed by 3 bases and the J gene end by 3 bases; junction bases not matched to a gene: 7. Germline V CDR1 and CDR2: SNHLY, FYNNEI. This CDR3 has 18 amino acids. In DNA, the CDR3 is TGTGCCAGCAGTGAGTTCGGACAGGGGGCTGACTATAATTCACCCCTCCACTTT. This codes for CASSEFGQGADYNSPLHF.

This chain joins TRBV7-8 and TRBJ2-7; tentatively, D is TRBD2 (6 bases). The V end lost 9 bases, the J end lost 2 bases, and 14 bases lay between the germline ends. The CDR3 has 13 residues. CDR1 and CDR2 from the germline V gene are SGHVS and FQNEAQ. This chain's CDR3 is CASRVEGPYEQYF. CDR3 DNA: TGTGCCAGTAGAGTGGAGGGTCCCTACGAGCAGTACTTC.

This chain joins TRBV4-2 and TRBJ2-3, with D unresolved. The CDR3 consists of 13 residues. The V gene lost 4 bases and the J gene lost 1 base, with 6 bases spanning the gap. CDR1 is LGHNA, CDR2 YNFKEQ, per germline. The CDR3 region is CASSRRGTDTQYF. In nucleotides, the CDR3 is TGTGCCAGCAGCCGTCGTGGCACAGATACGCAGTATTTT.

This clone has a single count. The V gene is TRBV5-1, the J gene TRBJ1-2; 8 bases align to TRBD1. The ends lost 3 bases at V and 4 bases at J; junction bases unmatched: 8. Germline V gene sequence: CDR1 SGHRS, CDR2 YFSETQ. The CDR3 spans 15 residues. The CDR3 DNA reads as TGCGCCAGCAGCTCGACAGGGGCCTTGCTCTATGGCTACACCTTC. It codes for CASSSTGALLYGYTF.

The chain links TRBV7-6 to TRBJ1-6; tentative D call: TRBD1 (5 bases). The CDR3 spans 14 residues. The germline CDR1 and CDR2 sequences are SGHVS and FNYEAQ. The V gene lost 5 bases and the J gene lost 6 bases, with 11 bases spanning the gap. The CDR3 nucleotides read TGTGCCAGCAGCCTGGGGACTACTAATTCACCCCTCCACTTT. Amino acids: CASSLGTTNSPLHF.

This clone has a single count. The gene calls are TRBV3-1 (or the pseudogene TRBV3-2) and TRBJ2-2, with TRBD2 as a possible D gene (7 bases). The CDR3 is made up of 16 amino acids. The ends were cut back, 2 bases at V and 5 bases at J, with 15 bases in the middle. Germline lookup yields CDR1 LGHDT and CDR2 YNNKEL (reference sequence). DNA of the CDR3: TGTGCCAGCAGCCAATGGGGGGGCCCCGGAACCGGGGAGCTGTTTTTT. Protein product: CASSQWGGPGTGELFF.